The present T cell receptor beta chain was sequenced within a study of blood T cell repertoires in COVID-19. Germline V lookup: CDR1 SGHRS, CDR2 YFSETQ. The CDR3 contains 13 residues. V was cut by 4 bases and J by 10 bases, with 15 bases left in between. Profiling relied on immunoSEQ multiplex PCR, and the TCRdb table lists in-frame clones only, not all of them. This sample has roughly 250,000 clones, with approximately 86% found just once. The chain combines TRBV5-1 with TRBJ2-1; D perhaps matches TRBD2 (6 bases). Sequenced sample: peripheral blood. The source is a woman of 80 years or more with active or convalescent COVID-19. The CDR3 here is CASSTRGGYEQFF. The CDR3 nucleotides read TGCGCCAGCAGCACACGTGGGGGGTACGAGCAGTTCTTC.